This T cell receptor beta chain was observed in a study of PD-L1 blockade in urothelial cancer. As for time point: pretreatment peripheral blood. The V and J ends lost 0 bases and 4 bases respectively, with 8 bases between them. Germline V gene sequence: CDR1 SGHRS, CDR2 YFSETQ. The CDR3 is made up of 14 amino acids. Some clones are missing from TCRdb's copy, which holds only in-frame ones; the method was immunoSEQ multiplex PCR. The data show 30,000 to 40,000 clones, 85% seen once. This clone has only one observation. The rearrangement links TRBV5-1 to TRBJ2-1, with D maybe TRBD2 (5 bases). The TCR was taken from a man of 80 years or more with urothelial cancer. The sequenced sample was PBMCs, obtained around atezolizumab (anti-PD-L1) treatment. CDR3 DNA: TGCGCCAGCAGCTTGGGGGGAGAGTACAATGAGCAGTTCTTC. Its translation: CASSLGGEYNEQFF.